This is a list of T cell receptor beta chains from one sample in a study of blood T cells in healthy people across ages. MiXCR, run by TCRdb on the 5' RACE reads, gives a single entry per CDR3 protein. The sample lists 700,000 to 950,000 distinct CDR3 sequences, 58% seen once, with approximately 20% in the top ten. Sequenced input: blood. The receptors come from a man younger than 40 in good health. The CDR3 runs from the conserved cysteine through the conserved F or W. The D gene is left open where the match is weak. Clone size is not always given. Where it is, it says once, few, many or a class for expanded clones.

V gene: TRBV29-1; clone size: NA; J gene: TRBJ2-1; D gene: NA; CDR3 DNA: TGCAGCGTTGCGCGGGCGACGTACGATGAGCAGTTCTTC; CDR3 protein: CSVARATYDEQFF
V gene: TRBV25-1; clone size: NA; J gene: TRBJ1-2; D gene: NA; CDR3 DNA: TGTGCCACCCAGCTTACAGGGACTTCGAGGGGCTACACCTTC; CDR3 protein: CATQLTGTSRGYTF
V gene: TRBV12-3/TRBV12-4; clone size: NA; J gene: TRBJ1-2; D gene: NA; CDR3 DNA: TGTGCCAGCAGTTTAGTACAGCTAAACTATGGCTACACCTTC; CDR3 protein: CASSLVQLNYGYTF
V gene: TRBV3-1; clone size: few; J gene: TRBJ2-7; D gene: NA; CDR3 DNA: TGTGCCAGCAGCCCCGCGGGGACGCAATCCTACGAGCAGTACTTC; CDR3 protein: CASSPAGTQSYEQYF
V gene: TRBV3-1; clone size: few; J gene: TRBJ1-2; D gene: NA; CDR3 DNA: TGTGCCAGCAGTACCGGGACTAAGTACGGCTACACCTTC; CDR3 protein: CASSTGTKYGYTF
V gene: TRBV29-1; clone size: NA; J gene: TRBJ2-3; D gene: NA; CDR3 DNA: TGCAGCGTTGAACGGCGGGACAATGAGCAGTATTTT; CDR3 protein: CSVERRDNEQYF
V gene: TRBV6-6; clone size: NA; J gene: TRBJ2-6; D gene: NA; CDR3 DNA: TGTGCCAGCAATATGGCAGAAGTCCCTGGGGCCAACGTCCTGACTTTC; CDR3 protein: CASNMAEVPGANVLTF
V gene: TRBV27; clone size: NA; J gene: TRBJ2-3; D gene: NA; CDR3 DNA: TGTGCCAGCAGTTTATTGGTGGGGGAGGCGACAGATACGCAGTATTTT; CDR3 protein: CASSLLVGEATDTQYF
V gene: TRBV29-1; clone size: NA; J gene: TRBJ2-5; D gene: NA; CDR3 DNA: TGCAGCGTTGAGGAGGGGGCGGTCGGAGAGACCCAGTACTTC; CDR3 protein: CSVEEGAVGETQYF
V gene: TRBV29-1; clone size: NA; J gene: TRBJ1-1; D gene: NA; CDR3 DNA: TGCAGCGCAGTGGTCAACACTGAAGCTTTCTTT; CDR3 protein: CSAVVNTEAFF
V gene: TRBV28; clone size: few; J gene: TRBJ2-7; D gene: NA; CDR3 DNA: TGTGCCAGCAGTCTTAGTTTCGAGCAGTACTTC; CDR3 protein: CASSLSFEQYF
V gene: TRBV12-3/TRBV12-4; clone size: NA; J gene: TRBJ2-1; D gene: TRBD2; CDR3 DNA: TGTGCCAGCACCAAACTAGCGAGTGAGCAGTTCTTC; CDR3 protein: CASTKLASEQFF
V gene: TRBV13; clone size: once; J gene: TRBJ1-6; D gene: NA; CDR3 DNA: TGTGCCAGCAGCTTAGGCGGCAGCACAAATTCACCCCTCCACTTT; CDR3 protein: CASSLGGSTNSPLHF
V gene: TRBV9; clone size: NA; J gene: TRBJ2-7; D gene: NA; CDR3 DNA: TGTGCCAGCAGCGTAGAGCCGCTCTCCTACGAGCAGTACTTC; CDR3 protein: CASSVEPLSYEQYF
V gene: TRBV29-1; clone size: NA; J gene: TRBJ1-1; D gene: NA; CDR3 DNA: TGCAGCGTAACCGGGGGCTACACTGAAGCTTTCTTT; CDR3 protein: CSVTGGYTEAFF
V gene: TRBV29-1; clone size: few; J gene: TRBJ1-5; D gene: TRBD1; CDR3 DNA: TGCAGCGTAAGTGGGGGACAGGCCAATCAGCCCCAGCATTTT; CDR3 protein: CSVSGGQANQPQHF
V gene: TRBV18; clone size: NA; J gene: TRBJ2-7; D gene: NA; CDR3 DNA: TGTGCCAGCTCACCACCCTCTAGGGGCCCCTACGAGCAGTACTTC; CDR3 protein: CASSPPSRGPYEQYF
V gene: TRBV7-2; clone size: NA; J gene: TRBJ2-6; D gene: NA; CDR3 DNA: TGTGCCAGCAGCTTAGGCTTGAGCTCTGGGGCCAACGTCCTGACTTTC; CDR3 protein: CASSLGLSSGANVLTF
V gene: TRBV7-9; clone size: NA; J gene: TRBJ2-7; D gene: NA; CDR3 DNA: TGTGCCAGCAGCTTCCGCCCCTCCGAGCAGTACTTC; CDR3 protein: CASSFRPSEQYF
V gene: TRBV29-1; clone size: few; J gene: TRBJ2-1; D gene: NA; CDR3 DNA: TGCAGCGTTGTGCAGGTCTATGGGAATGAGCAGTTCTTC; CDR3 protein: CSVVQVYGNEQFF
V gene: TRBV7-2; clone size: NA; J gene: TRBJ2-7; D gene: TRBD2; CDR3 DNA: TGTGCCAGCAGTTCTGGTAGCGGGAGCTCCTACGAGCAGTACTTC; CDR3 protein: CASSSGSGSSYEQYF
V gene: TRBV2; clone size: NA; J gene: TRBJ2-7; D gene: NA; CDR3 DNA: TGTGCCAGTGGACTTCTCTACGAGCAGTACTTC; CDR3 protein: CASGLLYEQYF
V gene: TRBV6-5; clone size: NA; J gene: TRBJ2-3; D gene: NA; CDR3 DNA: TGTGCCAGCAGTTACGCCTTAGGTGGCGCCACGCAGTATTTT; CDR3 protein: CASSYALGGATQYF
V gene: TRBV6-5; clone size: few; J gene: TRBJ2-5; D gene: TRBD2; CDR3 DNA: TGTGCCACGGCGGGGGGGCCTGGTTACAATGAGCAGTACTTC; CDR3 protein: CATAGGPGYNEQYF
V gene: TRBV2; clone size: NA; J gene: TRBJ2-7; D gene: TRBD2; CDR3 DNA: TGTGCCAGCAGTGCCGAGGGACTAGCGGGAGACGAGCAGTACTTC; CDR3 protein: CASSAEGLAGDEQYF
V gene: TRBV3-1; clone size: NA; J gene: TRBJ2-3; D gene: NA; CDR3 DNA: TGTGCCAGCAGCCAACAAGACGGACAAAATACGCAGTATTTT; CDR3 protein: CASSQQDGQNTQYF
V gene: TRBV11-2; clone size: NA; J gene: TRBJ2-7; D gene: NA; CDR3 DNA: TGTGCCAGCAGCACCGGGACTTGGACTACTACCGAGCAGTACTTC; CDR3 protein: CASSTGTWTTTEQYF
V gene: TRBV6-5; clone size: NA; J gene: TRBJ1-4; D gene: NA; CDR3 DNA: TGTGCCAGCGGACAGGAAAAACTGTTTTTT; CDR3 protein: CASGQEKLFF
V gene: TRBV4-1; clone size: NA; J gene: TRBJ2-7; D gene: TRBD2; CDR3 DNA: TGCGCCAGCAGCCAGTATACCGGGACTAGCGGCTCCTACGAGCAGTACTTC; CDR3 protein: CASSQYTGTSGSYEQYF
V gene: TRBV7-2; clone size: few; J gene: TRBJ2-7; D gene: NA; CDR3 DNA: TGTGCCAGCAGAACTAGGGTGACAATCCCCTACGAGCAGTACTTC; CDR3 protein: CASRTRVTIPYEQYF
V gene: TRBV7-2; clone size: NA; J gene: TRBJ2-1; D gene: TRBD2; CDR3 DNA: TGTGCCAGCAGCTTACGGGGGGCCTACAATGAGCAGTTCTTC; CDR3 protein: CASSLRGAYNEQFF